This T cell receptor (beta chain) emerged from a study of T-cell reconstitution after alpha-beta-depleted transplantation in children. Construction of the TCRbeta library involved unique molecular identifiers. One entry per CDR3 protein results from TCRdb running MiXCR on the PCR reads. This table has some 240,000 distinct CDR3 sequences, about 12% appearing once. Regarding this clonotype: Germline and junction disagree at one end, which may indicate a read error.

The CDR3 spans 19 residues. The sample consisted of PBMCs from the stem cell graft donor, taken from the stem cell graft. The V gene is TRBV12-3 or TRBV12-4, the J gene TRBJ2-3; TRBD2 matches 11 bases. This sequence was found in a human donor who donated a stem cell graft to a child with acute lymphoblastic leukemia. Written as DNA, the CDR3 is TGTGCCATCAGTTTCGTCTTGACTAGCGGGACCTCTATCACAGATACGCAGTATTTT. Its translation is CAISFVLTSGTSITDTQYF.